Listed below are T cell receptor beta chains from one sample, sequenced in a study of Graves' ophthalmopathy and Graves' hyperthyroidism. TCRdb recomputed calls from the multiplex PCR reads with MiXCR, one row per CDR3 protein. The sample consists of hundreds of thousands of distinct CDR3 sequences, under 25% of them appearing once. The material sequenced was peripheral blood. Receptor source: a woman under 30 with stable Graves' hyperthyroidism. Both conserved end residues are part of each CDR3. D genes are given only for firm matches. Size is omitted from some rows. Given values are once, few, many or a class for expanded clones.

abundance: many
d_gene: TRBD2
v_gene: TRBV15
j_gene: TRBJ2-7
len: 15
CDR3nt: TGTGCCACCAGCAGAGTCCGGGAGGCGGTCCACGAGCAGTACTTC
CDR3aa: CATSRVREAVHEQYF

abundance: many
d_gene: -
v_gene: TRBV20-1
j_gene: TRBJ2-7
len: 15
CDR3nt: TGCAGTGCTAGGCCCGGGACGGGGATCTCCTACGAGCAGTACTTC
CDR3aa: CSARPGTGISYEQYF

abundance: -
d_gene: -
v_gene: TRBV28
j_gene: TRBJ1-1
len: 15
CDR3nt: TGTGCCAGCAGGAGACAGCCGAGTGGAGGCACTGAAGCTTTCTTT
CDR3aa: CASRRQPSGGTEAFF

abundance: many
d_gene: TRBD1
v_gene: TRBV6-2/TRBV6-3
j_gene: TRBJ2-7
len: 12
CDR3nt: TGTGCCAGCAGACGGACAGGAGGCGAGCAGTACTTC
CDR3aa: CASRRTGGEQYF

abundance: many
d_gene: -
v_gene: TRBV11-3
j_gene: TRBJ1-1
len: 13
CDR3nt: TGTGCCAGCAGCCGGGGCCAAGACAAGGAAGCTTTCTTT
CDR3aa: CASSRGQDKEAFF

abundance: -
d_gene: -
v_gene: TRBV7-9
j_gene: TRBJ1-1
len: 13
CDR3nt: TGTGCCAGCAGCTACAAGACAGGAAATGATGCTTTCTTT
CDR3aa: CASSYKTGNDAFF

abundance: many
d_gene: -
v_gene: TRBV6-2/TRBV6-3
j_gene: TRBJ2-5
len: 12
CDR3nt: TGTGCCAGCAGCCCCACCCAAGAGACCCAGTACTTC
CDR3aa: CASSPTQETQYF

abundance: many
d_gene: TRBD1
v_gene: TRBV15
j_gene: TRBJ2-2
len: 15
CDR3nt: TGTGCCACCAGTCCTCGGGACAGGAACACCGGGGAGCTGTTTTTT
CDR3aa: CATSPRDRNTGELFF

abundance: many
d_gene: TRBD1
v_gene: TRBV6-2/TRBV6-3
j_gene: TRBJ2-7
len: 15
CDR3nt: TGTGCCAGCACCGGAACAGGGGGAAGCTCCTACGAGCAGTACTTC
CDR3aa: CASTGTGGSSYEQYF

abundance: many
d_gene: TRBD2
v_gene: TRBV4-1
j_gene: TRBJ2-7
len: 14
CDR3nt: TGCGCCAGCAGCCTTAGCGGGAGTCCCTACGAGCAGTACTTC
CDR3aa: CASSLSGSPYEQYF